These T cell receptor beta chains were read from a single sample in a study of blood T cell repertoires in COVID-19. The method was immunoSEQ multiplex PCR; TCRdb's version includes in-frame clones alone and lacks a portion of them. The sample consists of 250,000 to 350,000 clones, more than 75% of them appearing once. What was sequenced was PBMCs or T cells enriched from blood (not recorded which). The receptors derive from an older woman in a cohort exposed to, infected with or recovered from COVID-19 (not recorded which). Both conserved end residues are part of each CDR3.

j_call v_call cdr3_aa
TRBJ2-3 TRBV10-3 CAISEGLAGSTDTQYF
TRBJ2-5 TRBV29-1 CSVGAGELGETQYF
TRBJ2-1 TRBV27 CASSLGRGLSYNEQFF
TRBJ2-7 TRBV13 CASSLGSRRRSYEQYF
TRBJ2-2 TRBV6-5 CASRGGHGAGELFF
TRBJ2-7 TRBV5-6 CASSLLTGKSPKGEQYF
TRBJ2-6 TRBV28 CASSLRGSGANVLTF
TRBJ1-1 TRBV27 CASSYRQGRTEAFF
TRBJ2-2 TRBV4-1 CASSQDGIQGAGELFF
TRBJ1-6 TRBV19 CASNPGHNYNSPLHF
TRBJ1-2 TRBV3-1/TRBV3-2 CASSWTGEGGYTF
TRBJ1-2 TRBV24-1 CATSKGSNGYTF
TRBJ1-1 TRBV14 CASNQWRGDAEAFF
TRBJ2-6 TRBV25-1 CASSETGAGDGGANVLTF
TRBJ2-7 TRBV6-1 CASSLDTSTTYEQYF
TRBJ1-2 TRBV5-1 CASSLGVGATYGYTF
TRBJ2-7 TRBV28 CASIRQGMYEQYF
TRBJ2-2 TRBV28 CASSLLGAYTGELFF
TRBJ1-6 TRBV2 CASKRGQGSSPLHF
TRBJ1-2 TRBV6-1 CASSEGTGRNGYTF
TRBJ1-2 TRBV28 CALRDSYYGYTF
TRBJ2-1 TRBV9 CASSVGQGSYNEQFF
TRBJ2-1 TRBV3-1/TRBV3-2 CASSRTGTSGTYNEQFF
TRBJ1-5 TRBV19 CASRGTYSNQPQHF
TRBJ2-1 TRBV27 CASSLTPPRISGSGLEQFF
TRBJ2-7 TRBV18 CASSGSGGSYEQYF